The rows below give T cell receptor beta chains drawn from one sample of a study of control samples from healthy donors and cancer patients. The table came from immunoSEQ multiplex PCR; TCRdb's copy has only in-frame clones and leaves some out. Among 95,000 to 150,000 clones listed, roughly 87% were seen once. Sequencing was carried out using blood. The receptor set was obtained from a man aged 18 to 30 in good health. Both conserved end residues are trimmed from each CDR3.

J gene,V gene,CDR3 protein
TRBJ2-1,TRBV5-1,ASSARLAGGLNEQF
TRBJ2-1,TRBV29-1,SDLRGFEQF
TRBJ2-1,TRBV6-5,ASSSLLKVGKDEQF
TRBJ1-6,TRBV27,ASSYVRTDDLNSPLH
TRBJ1-5,TRBV18,ASSHRTDGGYSNQPQH
TRBJ1-3,TRBV7-3,ASSLNGGAGASGNTIY
TRBJ2-1,TRBV12-3/TRBV12-4,ASSGQYNEQF
TRBJ2-1,TRBV9,ASRPGGRPPTGPNEQF
TRBJ2-2,TRBV5-1,ASSHRTGRRPSVEPGELF
TRBJ2-1,TRBV29-1,SVVKLGNEQF
TRBJ2-4,TRBV5-4,ASSMGQGLSKQY
TRBJ2-5,TRBV13,ASSLPGSQETQY
TRBJ2-3,TRBV6-4,ASSLSGSEADTQY
TRBJ2-7,TRBV19,ASSPRDRGSHEQY
TRBJ2-7,TRBV2,ASGTGLALSYEQY
TRBJ1-5,TRBV12-5,ASGFGPTVDQPQH
TRBJ1-2,TRBV19,ASTPGTVYGYT
TRBJ2-1,TRBV7-3,ASSLPDGRWNEQF
TRBJ2-1,TRBV19,ASSKPAGLLVYEQF
TRBJ1-4,TRBV7-8,ASSPHRATNEKLF
TRBJ2-1,TRBV12-5,ARFLAGHYNEQF
TRBJ1-4,TRBV25-1,ASSEGQGPNEKLF
TRBJ2-1,TRBV7-8,ASSLAGANHEQF
TRBJ2-5,TRBV30,AWNTGPAVTQY
TRBJ1-1,TRBV6-5,ASPQVIDRGTEAF
TRBJ1-5,TRBV10-2,ASSESRGSGQPQH
TRBJ1-2,TRBV5-1,ASTFAGTGVGYT
TRBJ1-2,TRBV14,ASSPTWGAGSYGYT
TRBJ2-1,TRBV19,ASSTGRGRDTYNEQF
TRBJ1-5,TRBV4-2,ASSQRSEQPQH
TRBJ1-1,TRBV6-5,ASRVQGANTEAF
TRBJ2-5,TRBV19,ASSITGQGAKTQY
TRBJ1-3,TRBV5-1,ASSLFPGSGNTIY
TRBJ1-2,TRBV7-2,ASSRDRSSYGYT
TRBJ1-5,TRBV3-1/TRBV3-2,ASSQGGGSNQPQH
TRBJ1-2,TRBV5-5,ASSSTGYLT
TRBJ2-7,TRBV7-2,ASSHVGTKGREQY
TRBJ1-6,TRBV25-1,ASSGQIYNSPLH
TRBJ2-7,TRBV2,ASSVRGNGPLSYEQY
TRBJ1-2,TRBV12-3/TRBV12-4,ASTHRVEGGYT
TRBJ1-4,TRBV19,ASTDGGEKLF
TRBJ2-2,TRBV11-3,ASSRVIGATNTGELF
TRBJ2-7,TRBV7-2,ASSRGGRAYEQY
TRBJ1-1,TRBV2,ASTWTGTNTEAF
TRBJ2-5,TRBV19,ASSIDRGAGETQY
TRBJ1-1,TRBV10-1,ASRGNGEAF
TRBJ1-3,TRBV30,AWGDGGNTIY
TRBJ2-1,TRBV7-8,ASSSLAGGLTEQF
TRBJ2-7,TRBV28,ASSTPGQVGEQY
TRBJ2-2,TRBV28,ASRTGLNTGELF